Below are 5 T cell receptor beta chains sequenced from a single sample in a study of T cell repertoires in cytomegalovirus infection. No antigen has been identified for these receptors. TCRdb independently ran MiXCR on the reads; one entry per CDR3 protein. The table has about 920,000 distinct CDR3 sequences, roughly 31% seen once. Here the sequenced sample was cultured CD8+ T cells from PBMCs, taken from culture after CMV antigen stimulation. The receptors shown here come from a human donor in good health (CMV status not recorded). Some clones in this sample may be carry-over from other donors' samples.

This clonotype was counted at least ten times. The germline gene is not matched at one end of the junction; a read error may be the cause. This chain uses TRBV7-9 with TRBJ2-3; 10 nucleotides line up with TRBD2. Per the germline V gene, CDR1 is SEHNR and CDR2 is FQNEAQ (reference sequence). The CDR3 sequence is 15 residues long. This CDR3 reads CASSFSGGSTDTQYF. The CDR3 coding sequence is TGTGCTAGCAGCTTTAGCGGGGGGAGCACAGATACGCAGTATTTT.

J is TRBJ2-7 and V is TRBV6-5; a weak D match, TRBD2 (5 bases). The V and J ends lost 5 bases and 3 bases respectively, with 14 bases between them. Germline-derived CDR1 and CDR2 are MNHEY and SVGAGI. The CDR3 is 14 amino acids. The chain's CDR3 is CASSARARDYEQYF. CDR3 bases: TGTGCCAGCAGTGCCCGGGCCCGGGACTACGAGCAGTACTTC.

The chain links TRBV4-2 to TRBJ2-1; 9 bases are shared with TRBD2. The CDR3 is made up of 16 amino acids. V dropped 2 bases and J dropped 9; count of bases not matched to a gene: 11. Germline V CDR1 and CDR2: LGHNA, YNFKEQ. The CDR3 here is CASSQPLAGIHGEQFF. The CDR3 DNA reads TGTGCCAGCAGCCAACCCCTAGCGGGGATTCATGGTGAGCAGTTCTTC.

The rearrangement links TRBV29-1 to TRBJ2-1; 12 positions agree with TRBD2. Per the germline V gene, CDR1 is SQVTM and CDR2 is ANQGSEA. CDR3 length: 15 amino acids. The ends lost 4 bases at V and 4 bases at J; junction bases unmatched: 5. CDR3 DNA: TGCAGCGTTGTCCTAACTAGCGGGGGGTACAATGAGCAGTTCTTC. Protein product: CSVVLTSGGYNEQFF.

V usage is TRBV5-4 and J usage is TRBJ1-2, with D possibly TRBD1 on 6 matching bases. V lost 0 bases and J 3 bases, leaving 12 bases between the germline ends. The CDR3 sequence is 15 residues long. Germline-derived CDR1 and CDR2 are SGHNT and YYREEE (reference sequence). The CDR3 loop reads CASSLAKGVDYGYTF. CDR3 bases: TGTGCCAGCAGCTTGGCCAAGGGGGTTGACTATGGCTACACCTTC.